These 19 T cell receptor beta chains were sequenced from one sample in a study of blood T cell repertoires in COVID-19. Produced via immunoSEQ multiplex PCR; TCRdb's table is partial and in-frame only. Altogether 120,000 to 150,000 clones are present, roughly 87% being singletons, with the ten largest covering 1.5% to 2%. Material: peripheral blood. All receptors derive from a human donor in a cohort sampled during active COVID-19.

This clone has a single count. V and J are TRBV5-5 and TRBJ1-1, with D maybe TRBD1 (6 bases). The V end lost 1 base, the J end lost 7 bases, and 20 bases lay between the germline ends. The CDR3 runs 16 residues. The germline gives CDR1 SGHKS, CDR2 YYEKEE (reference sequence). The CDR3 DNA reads TGTGCCAGCAGCTTGTCTTACGTTGGTGACAGGAGTGAAGCTTTCTTT. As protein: CASSLSYVGDRSEAFF.

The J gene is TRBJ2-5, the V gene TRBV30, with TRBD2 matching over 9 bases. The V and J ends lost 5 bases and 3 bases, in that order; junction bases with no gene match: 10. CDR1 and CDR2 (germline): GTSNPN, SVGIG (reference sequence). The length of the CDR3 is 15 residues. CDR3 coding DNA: TGTGCCTGGGGACGACATTCTAGCGGGGAAGAGACCCAGTACTTC. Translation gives CAWGRHSSGEETQYF.

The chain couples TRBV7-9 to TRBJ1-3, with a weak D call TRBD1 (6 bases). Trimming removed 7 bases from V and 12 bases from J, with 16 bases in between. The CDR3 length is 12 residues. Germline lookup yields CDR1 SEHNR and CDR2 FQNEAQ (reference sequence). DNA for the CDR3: TGTGCCAGCACCATGGGGGCAGGTCACATATATTTT. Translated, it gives CASTMGAGHIYF.

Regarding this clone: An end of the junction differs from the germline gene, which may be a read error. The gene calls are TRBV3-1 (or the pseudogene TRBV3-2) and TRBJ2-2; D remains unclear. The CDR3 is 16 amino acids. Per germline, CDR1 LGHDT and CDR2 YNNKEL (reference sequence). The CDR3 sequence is CASTQEYQVNTGELFF. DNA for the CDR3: TGTGCCAGCACCCAAGAATACCAGGTTAACACCGGGGAGCTGTTTTTT.

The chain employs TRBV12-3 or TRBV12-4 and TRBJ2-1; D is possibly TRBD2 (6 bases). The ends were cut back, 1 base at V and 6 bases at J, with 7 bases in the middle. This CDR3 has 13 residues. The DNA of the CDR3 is TGTGCCAGCAGTTTAGGACTAGTCAATGAGCAGTTCTTC. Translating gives CASSLGLVNEQFF.

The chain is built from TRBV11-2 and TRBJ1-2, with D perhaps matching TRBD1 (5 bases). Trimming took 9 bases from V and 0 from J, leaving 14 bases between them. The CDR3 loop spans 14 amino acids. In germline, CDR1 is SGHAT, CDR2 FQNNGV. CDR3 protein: CASRGGIANYGYTF. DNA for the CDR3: TGTGCCAGTCGCGGGGGAATCGCTAACTATGGCTACACCTTC. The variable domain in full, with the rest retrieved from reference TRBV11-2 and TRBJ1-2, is EAGVAQSPRYKIIEKRQSVAFWCNPISGHATLYWYQQILGQGPKLLIQFQNNGVVDDSQLPKDRFSAERLKGVDSTLKIQPAKLEDSAVYLCASRGGIANYGYTFGSGTRLTVV.

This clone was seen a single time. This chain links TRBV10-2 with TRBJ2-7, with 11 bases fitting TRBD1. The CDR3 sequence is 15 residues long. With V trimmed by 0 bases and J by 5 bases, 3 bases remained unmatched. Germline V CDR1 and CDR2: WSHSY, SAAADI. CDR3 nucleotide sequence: TGCGCCAGCAGTGAGTCGGGGACAGGGGGAAACGAGCAGTACTTC. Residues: CASSESGTGGNEQYF.

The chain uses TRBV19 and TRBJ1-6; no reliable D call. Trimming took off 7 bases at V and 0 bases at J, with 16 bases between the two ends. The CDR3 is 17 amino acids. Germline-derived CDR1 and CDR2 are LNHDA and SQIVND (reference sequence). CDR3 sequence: CASNALLQSSYNSPLHF. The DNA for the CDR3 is TGTGCCAGTAACGCTTTACTCCAAAGCTCCTATAATTCACCCCTCCACTTT. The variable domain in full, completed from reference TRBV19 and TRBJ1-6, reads DGGITQSPKYLFRKEGQNVTLSCEQNLNHDAMYWYRQDPGQGLRLIYYSQIVNDFQKGDIAEGYSVSREKKESFPLTVTSAQKNPTAFYLCASNALLQSSYNSPLHFGNGTRLTVT.

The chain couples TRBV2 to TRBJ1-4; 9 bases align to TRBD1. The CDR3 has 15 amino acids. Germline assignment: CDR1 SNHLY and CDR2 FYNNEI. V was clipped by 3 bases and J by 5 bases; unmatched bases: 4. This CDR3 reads CASSESTGGNEKLFF. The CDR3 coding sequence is TGTGCCAGCAGTGAGTCGACAGGGGGGAATGAAAAACTGTTTTTT.

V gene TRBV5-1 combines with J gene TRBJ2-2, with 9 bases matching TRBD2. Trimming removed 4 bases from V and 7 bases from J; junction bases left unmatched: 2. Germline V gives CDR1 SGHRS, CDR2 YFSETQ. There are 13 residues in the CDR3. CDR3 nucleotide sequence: TGCGCCAGCAGCCGGACTAGCGTCGGGGAGCTGTTTTTT. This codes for CASSRTSVGELFF.

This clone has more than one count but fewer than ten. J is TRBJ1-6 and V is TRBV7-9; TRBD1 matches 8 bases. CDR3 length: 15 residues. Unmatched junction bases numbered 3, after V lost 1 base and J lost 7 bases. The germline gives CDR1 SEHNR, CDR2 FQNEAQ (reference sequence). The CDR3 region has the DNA TGTGCCAGCAGCTTAGGGGGACAGGCAAATTCACCCCTCCACTTT. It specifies CASSLGGQANSPLHF.

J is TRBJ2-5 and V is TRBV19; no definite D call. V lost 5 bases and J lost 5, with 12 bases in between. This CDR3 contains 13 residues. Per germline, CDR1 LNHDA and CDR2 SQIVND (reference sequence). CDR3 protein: CASSFAVSETQYF. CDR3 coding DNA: TGTGCCAGTAGTTTTGCGGTTTCGGAGACCCAGTACTTC. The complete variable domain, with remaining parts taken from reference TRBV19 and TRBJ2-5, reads DGGITQSPKYLFRKEGQNVTLSCEQNLNHDAMYWYRQDPGQGLRLIYYSQIVNDFQKGDIAEGYSVSREKKESFPLTVTSAQKNPTAFYLCASSFAVSETQYFGPGTRLLVL.

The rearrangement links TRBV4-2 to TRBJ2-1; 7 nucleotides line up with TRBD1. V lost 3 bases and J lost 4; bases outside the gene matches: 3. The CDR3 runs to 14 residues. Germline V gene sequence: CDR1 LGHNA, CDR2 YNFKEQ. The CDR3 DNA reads TGTGCCAGCAGCCACGGACAGGAATACAATGAGCAGTTCTTC. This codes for CASSHGQEYNEQFF.

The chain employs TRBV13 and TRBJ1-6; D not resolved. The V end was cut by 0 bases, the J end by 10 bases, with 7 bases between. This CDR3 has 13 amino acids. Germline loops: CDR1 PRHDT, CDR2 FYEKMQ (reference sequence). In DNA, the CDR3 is TGTGCCAGCAGCTTAGGAAGAGAGTCACCCCTCCACTTT. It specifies CASSLGRESPLHF.

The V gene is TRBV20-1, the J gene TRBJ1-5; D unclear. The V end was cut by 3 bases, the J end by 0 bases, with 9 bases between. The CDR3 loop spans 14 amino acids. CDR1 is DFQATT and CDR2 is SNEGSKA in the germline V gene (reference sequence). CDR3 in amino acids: CSASPSRSNQPQHF. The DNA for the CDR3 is TGCAGTGCTAGTCCCAGTCGTAGCAATCAGCCCCAGCATTTT.

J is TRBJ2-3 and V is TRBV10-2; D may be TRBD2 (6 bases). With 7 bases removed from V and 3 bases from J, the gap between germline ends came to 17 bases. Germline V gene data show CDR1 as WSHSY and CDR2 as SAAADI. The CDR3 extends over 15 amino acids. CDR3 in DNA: TGCGCCAGCACCTCCAGCGGGCTGGGGACAGATACGCAGTATTTT. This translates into CASTSSGLGTDTQYF.

CDR3 in amino acids: CASSPRQVGTEAFF. The CDR3 nucleotides read TGTGCCAGCAGCCCCCGACAGGTGGGCACTGAAGCTTTCTTT. This chain connects TRBV13 to TRBJ1-1; perhaps TRBD1 as D (6 bases). V dropped 5 bases and J dropped 4 bases, with 14 bases sitting between them. Germline V CDR1 and CDR2: PRHDT, FYEKMQ (reference sequence). The CDR3 loop spans 14 amino acids.

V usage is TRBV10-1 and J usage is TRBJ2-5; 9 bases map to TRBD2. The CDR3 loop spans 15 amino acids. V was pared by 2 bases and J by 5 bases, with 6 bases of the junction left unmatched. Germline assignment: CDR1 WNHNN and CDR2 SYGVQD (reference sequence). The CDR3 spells CASSETPSGAETQYF. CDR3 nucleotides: TGCGCCAGCAGTGAGACTCCTAGCGGGGCTGAGACCCAGTACTTC.

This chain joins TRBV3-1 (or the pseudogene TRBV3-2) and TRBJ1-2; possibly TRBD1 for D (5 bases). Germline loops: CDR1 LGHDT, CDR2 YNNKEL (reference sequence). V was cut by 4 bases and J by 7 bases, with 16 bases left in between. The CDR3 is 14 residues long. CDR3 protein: CASSLRDLFGGYTF. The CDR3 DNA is TGTGCCAGCAGCCTCCGGGACTTGTTCGGTGGCTACACCTTC.